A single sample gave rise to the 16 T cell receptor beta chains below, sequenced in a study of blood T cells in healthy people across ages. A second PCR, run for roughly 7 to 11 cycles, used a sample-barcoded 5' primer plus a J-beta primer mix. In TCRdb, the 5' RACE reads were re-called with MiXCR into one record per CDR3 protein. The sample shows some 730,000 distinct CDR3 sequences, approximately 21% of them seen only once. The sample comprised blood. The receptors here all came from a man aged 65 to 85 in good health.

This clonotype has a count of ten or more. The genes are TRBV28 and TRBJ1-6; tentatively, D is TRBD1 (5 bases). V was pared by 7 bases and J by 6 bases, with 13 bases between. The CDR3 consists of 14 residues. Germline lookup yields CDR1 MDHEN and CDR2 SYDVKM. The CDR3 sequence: CASTRQPPNSPLHF. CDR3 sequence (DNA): TGTGCCAGCACCCGACAGCCCCCTAATTCACCCCTCCACTTT.

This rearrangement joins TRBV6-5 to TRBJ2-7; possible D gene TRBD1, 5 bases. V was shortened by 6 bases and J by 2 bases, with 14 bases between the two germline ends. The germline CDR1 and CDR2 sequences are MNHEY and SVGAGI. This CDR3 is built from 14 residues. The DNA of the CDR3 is TGTGCCAGCAGAAAGGGGCAGTATGCCTACGAGCAGTACTTC. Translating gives CASRKGQYAYEQYF.

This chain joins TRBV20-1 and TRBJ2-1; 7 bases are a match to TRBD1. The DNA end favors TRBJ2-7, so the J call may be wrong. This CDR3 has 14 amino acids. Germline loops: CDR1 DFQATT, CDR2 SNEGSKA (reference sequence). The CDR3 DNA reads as TGCAGTGCTAGAGTGAGGGGGCAGTTCTACGAGCAGTACTTC. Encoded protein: CSARVRGQFYEQYF.

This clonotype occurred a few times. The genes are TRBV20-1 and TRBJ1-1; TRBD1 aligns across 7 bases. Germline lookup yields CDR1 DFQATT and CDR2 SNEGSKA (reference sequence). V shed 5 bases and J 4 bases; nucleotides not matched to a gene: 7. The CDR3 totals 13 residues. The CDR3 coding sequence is TGCAGTGCTGGAAACAGGGGAGGCACTGAAGCTTTCTTT. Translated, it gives CSAGNRGGTEAFF.

CDR3 sequence reads: CASREGRLDSPLHF. CDR3 in DNA: TGTGCCAGCAGGGAAGGGCGCCTGGATTCACCCCTCCACTTT. J is TRBJ1-6 and V is TRBV5-5; D unresolved. CDR1 SGHKS and CDR2 YYEKEE come from the germline V gene (reference sequence). The V and J ends lost 5 bases and 8 bases respectively, with 14 bases between them. The CDR3 covers 14 residues.

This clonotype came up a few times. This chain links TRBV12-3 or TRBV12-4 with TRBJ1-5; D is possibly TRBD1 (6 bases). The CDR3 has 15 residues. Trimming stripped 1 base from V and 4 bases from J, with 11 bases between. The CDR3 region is CASSLGAGENQPQHF. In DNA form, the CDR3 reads TGTGCCAGCAGTTTAGGGGCAGGGGAGAATCAGCCCCAGCATTTT.

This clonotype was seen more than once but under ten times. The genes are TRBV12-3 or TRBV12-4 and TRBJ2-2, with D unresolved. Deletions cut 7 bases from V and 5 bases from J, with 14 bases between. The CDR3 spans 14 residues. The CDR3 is CASTPRTRTGELFF. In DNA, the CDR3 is TGTGCCAGCACCCCTCGGACCAGAACCGGGGAGCTGTTTTTT.

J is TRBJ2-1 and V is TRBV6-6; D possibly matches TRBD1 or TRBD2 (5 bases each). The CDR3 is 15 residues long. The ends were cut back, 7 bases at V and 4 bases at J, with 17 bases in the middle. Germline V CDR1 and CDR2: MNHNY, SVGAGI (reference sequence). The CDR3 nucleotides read TGTGCCAGCACCCGGGTGGGGGTATCATACAATGAGCAGTTCTTC. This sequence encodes CASTRVGVSYNEQFF.

CDR3 DNA: TGTGCCAGCAGCCAAGACCACTCTGGGGCCAACGTCCTGACTTTC. The encoded protein is CASSQDHSGANVLTF. This sequence joins TRBV3-1 and TRBJ2-6; D unclear. Trimming cost V 0 bases and J 0 bases, with 3 bases left between them. Per germline, CDR1 LGHDT and CDR2 YNNKEL (reference sequence). There are 15 residues in the CDR3.

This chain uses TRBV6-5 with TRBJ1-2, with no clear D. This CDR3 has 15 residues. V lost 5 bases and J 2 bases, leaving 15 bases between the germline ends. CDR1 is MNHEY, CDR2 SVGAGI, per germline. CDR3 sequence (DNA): TGTGCCAGCAGTCGGACCGAACGATCCAACTATGGCTACACCTTC. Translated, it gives CASSRTERSNYGYTF.

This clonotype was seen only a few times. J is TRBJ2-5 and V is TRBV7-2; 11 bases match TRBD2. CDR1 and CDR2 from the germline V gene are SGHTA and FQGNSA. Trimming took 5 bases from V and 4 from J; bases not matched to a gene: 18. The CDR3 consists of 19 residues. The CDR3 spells CASSKPGLAGLPIGETQYF. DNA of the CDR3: TGTGCCAGCAGCAAACCAGGACTAGCGGGCTTACCCATTGGAGAGACCCAGTACTTC. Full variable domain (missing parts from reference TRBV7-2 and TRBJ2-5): GAGVSQSPSNKVTEKGKDVELRCDPISGHTALYWYRQSLGQGLEFLIYFQGNSAPDKSGLPSDRFSAERTGGSVSTLTIQRTQQEDSAVYLCASSKPGLAGLPIGETQYFGPGTRLLVL.

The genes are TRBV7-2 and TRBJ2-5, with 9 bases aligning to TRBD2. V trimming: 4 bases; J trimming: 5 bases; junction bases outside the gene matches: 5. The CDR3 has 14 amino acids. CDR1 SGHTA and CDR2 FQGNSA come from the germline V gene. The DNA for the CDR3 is TGTGCCAGCAGCTGGGGTAGCGGGAGCGAGACCCAGTACTTC. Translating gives CASSWGSGSETQYF.

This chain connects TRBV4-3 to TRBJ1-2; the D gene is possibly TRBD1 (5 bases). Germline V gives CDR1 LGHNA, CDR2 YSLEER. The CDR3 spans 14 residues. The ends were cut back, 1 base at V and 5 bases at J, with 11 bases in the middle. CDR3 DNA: TGCGCCAGCAGCCAAGGAAGGGACCTTTATGGCTACACCTTC. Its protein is CASSQGRDLYGYTF.

The CDR3 loop reads CASSPGYGQETQYF. For the CDR3, the DNA is TGTGCCAGCTCACCGGGTTATGGGCAAGAGACCCAGTACTTC. The chain uses TRBV18 and TRBJ2-5; D not certain. V was pared by 3 bases and J by 2 bases, with 10 bases between. Per the germline V gene, CDR1 is KGHSH and CDR2 is LQKENI. This CDR3 is built from 14 residues.

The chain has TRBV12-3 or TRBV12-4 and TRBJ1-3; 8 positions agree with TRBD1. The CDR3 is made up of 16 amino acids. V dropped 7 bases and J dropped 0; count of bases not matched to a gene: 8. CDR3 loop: CASTISGGGSGNTIYF. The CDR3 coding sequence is TGTGCCAGCACTATCTCAGGGGGCGGCTCTGGAAACACCATATATTTT.

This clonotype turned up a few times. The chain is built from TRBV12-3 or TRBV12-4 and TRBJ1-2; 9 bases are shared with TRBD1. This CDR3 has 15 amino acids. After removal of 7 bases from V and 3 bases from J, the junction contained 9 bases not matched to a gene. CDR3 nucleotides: TGTGCCAGCAACCAGCTGGGACAGGGCGACTATGGCTACACCTTC. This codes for CASNQLGQGDYGYTF.